These 8 T cell receptor beta chains came from one sample sequenced in a study of patients and donors after allogeneic stem cell transplantation. TCRdb passed the RT-PCR reads through MiXCR, listing each CDR3 protein once. This table has hundreds of thousands of distinct CDR3 sequences, 13% to 15% appearing once. The source material was blood, either unsorted or a sorted T cell fraction (not recorded which). The receptor source for this set is a human donor who was either an allogeneic HSCT recipient or a stem cell or donor lymphocyte infusion donor (not recorded which). It is not recorded whose cells these are; they may come from a transplant donor.

The table lists this clonotype with many counts. This chain connects TRBV30 to TRBJ1-1; D call uncertain. V was clipped by 0 bases and J by 2 bases, with 13 bases between them. Germline CDR1 reads GTSNPN; CDR2 reads SVGIG (reference sequence). There are 15 residues in the CDR3. This chain's CDR3 is CAWSVRASSNTEAFF. CDR3 DNA: TGTGCCTGGAGTGTACGGGCCAGCTCTAACACTGAAGCTTTCTTT. The full variable domain, with the rest looked up from reference TRBV30 and TRBJ1-1, is SQTIHQWPATLVQPVGSPLSLECTVEGTSNPNLYWYRQAAGRGLQLLFYSVGIGQISSEVPQNLSASRPQDRQFILSSKKLLLSDSGFYLCAWSVRASSNTEAFFGQGTRLTVV.

This clonotype was observed a few times. J is TRBJ1-3 and V is TRBV5-1; D not resolved. The germline CDR1 and CDR2 sequences are SGHRS and YFSETQ. Deletions cut 0 bases from V and 0 bases from J, with 10 bases between. The CDR3 length is 16 residues. CDR3 sequence: CASSLAGGSSGNTIYF. CDR3 nucleotides: TGCGCCAGCAGCTTGGCCGGAGGGAGCTCTGGAAACACCATATATTTT. Full variable domain (outside the CDR3, taken from reference TRBV5-1 and TRBJ1-3): KAGVTQTPRYLIKTRGQQVTLSCSPISGHRSVSWYQQTPGQGLQFLFEYFSETQRNKGNFPGRFSGRQFSNSRSEMNVSTLELGDSALYLCASSLAGGSSGNTIYFGEGSWLTVV.

This clonotype came up many times. The chain employs TRBV20-1 and TRBJ1-4; D may be TRBD1 (6 bases). Germline V gene lookup returns CDR1 DFQATT and CDR2 SNEGSKA (reference sequence). The ends were cut back, 1 base at V and 2 bases at J, with 23 bases in the middle. CDR3 size: 19 residues. The CDR3 spells CSARGLAGQPIGTNEKLFF. As DNA, the CDR3 is TGCAGTGCTAGAGGACTAGCTGGACAGCCTATCGGGACTAATGAAAAACTGTTTTTT.

V and J are TRBV5-4 and TRBJ2-5; 8 nucleotides align to TRBD2. V lost 4 bases to trimming and J lost 3 bases; unmatched junction nucleotides: 8. Germline CDR1 reads SGHNT; CDR2 reads YYREEE (reference sequence). The CDR3 extends over 15 amino acids. CDR3 loop: CASSPGTRPKETQYF. The CDR3 DNA is TGTGCCAGCAGCCCAGGGACTAGACCTAAAGAGACCCAGTACTTC.

This clonotype has a count of ten or more. The chain has TRBV12-3 or TRBV12-4 and TRBJ1-5; TRBD1 aligns across 8 bases. CDR3 length equals 13 residues. The V and J ends lost 4 bases and 6 bases, in that order; junction bases with no gene match: 2. CDR3 in DNA: TGTGCCAGCAGTTGGACAGGGAGTCAGCCCCAGCATTTT. This sequence encodes CASSWTGSQPQHF.

This clonotype came up many times. The rearrangement joins TRBV5-5 to TRBJ1-1; D unresolved. V lost 5 bases to trimming and J lost 1 base, with 12 bases between them. Germline CDR1 reads SGHKS; CDR2 reads YYEKEE (reference sequence). This CDR3 comprises 14 residues. This chain's CDR3 is CASRRAPGNTEAFF. CDR3 coding DNA: TGTGCCAGCAGGCGGGCCCCTGGGAACACTGAAGCTTTCTTT.

This sequence joins TRBV12-3 or TRBV12-4 and TRBJ2-3, with 7 bases aligning to TRBD2. The V gene end was trimmed by 3 bases and the J gene end by 4 bases; junction bases not matched to a gene: 4. The CDR3 totals 14 residues. CDR3: CASSFGGSADTQYF. The DNA of the CDR3 is TGTGCCAGCAGTTTCGGCGGGAGTGCAGATACGCAGTATTTT.

This clonotype showed up many times. CDR3 sequence: CASSQMTVSYEQYF. Written as DNA, the CDR3 is TGTGCCAGCAGCCAGATGACAGTCTCCTACGAGCAGTACTTC. The chain is built from TRBV3-1 and TRBJ2-7; weak D call: TRBD1 (5 bases). The CDR3 totals 14 residues. V lost 3 bases, J lost 0 bases, and 9 bases lay in between. The germline V gene has CDR1 LGHDT and CDR2 YNNKEL (reference sequence).